These 22 T cell receptor beta chains originate from one sample sequenced in a study of read filtering for tumor transcriptome and immune sequencing (TCRdb year 2020). The instrument given in TCRdb is Illumina HiSeq 4000. The Immunoverse kit was used to build TCR libraries from 400 ng RNA, with molecular barcoded adaptors covering alpha/delta and beta/gamma chains. In-frame beta chains were kept once TCRdb had trimmed the public reads at Q25 with fastp and called clones with MiXCR. Under each unique CDR3 protein, matching rows form one entry showing the most common genes and DNA. The sample table records 130,000 or so distinct CDR3 sequences; approximately 13% of these occur just once. The top ten clones comprise 8% to 9% of the sample. The sequenced sample consisted of a population of CD138-negative cells sorted from bone marrow. The cell subset or site label of this sample denotes: bone marrow mononuclear cells depleted of CD138+ plasma/myeloma cells by negative magnetic selection. Source of these receptors: a donor over 35 with multiple myeloma.

This clonotype occurred many times. The chain is built from TRBV18 and TRBJ2-7; D assignment may be TRBD1 or TRBD2 (5 bases each). This CDR3 has 11 amino acids. Germline CDR1 KGHSH, CDR2 LQKENI. Trimming took 6 bases from V and 6 from J, leaving 9 bases between them. The CDR3 reads CASSKGSEQYF. The CDR3 DNA reads as TGTGCCAGCTCCAAGGGGAGCGAGCAGTACTTC.

This clonotype was observed many times. This chain uses TRBV7-3 with TRBJ2-1, with D perhaps matching TRBD1 or TRBD2 (5 bases each). Germline V gene data show CDR1 as SGHTA and CDR2 as FQGTGA. The CDR3 loop spans 14 amino acids. V lost 3 bases to trimming and J lost 8 bases, with 14 bases between them. The CDR3 DNA reads TGTGCCAGCAGCTTGGTCGGGCTGGGGGATGAGCAGTTCTTC. This gives the protein CASSLVGLGDEQFF.

This clonotype was detected ten times or more. The chain recombines TRBV24-1 with TRBJ2-2, with 8 bases aligning to TRBD2. The length of the CDR3 is 14 residues. J lost 6 bases, V lost 3 bases, and 2 bases had no gene match. Per the germline V gene, CDR1 is KGHDR and CDR2 is SFDVKD. CDR3 in DNA: TGTGCCACCAGTGATAAGGGACTAGCCGGGGAGCTGTTTTTT. Its protein is CATSDKGLAGELFF.

This chain links TRBV6-1 with TRBJ2-6, with D possibly called TRBD1 or TRBD2 (5 bases each). Looked up from germline, CDR1 is MNHNS and CDR2 is SASEGT. Trimming took off 8 bases at V and 2 bases at J, with 13 bases between the two ends. CDR3 length: 15 residues. CDR3 DNA: TGTGCCAGCGGCCAGGGAGACGCTGGGGCCAACGTCCTGACTTTC. This codes for CASGQGDAGANVLTF.

The chain carries TRBV7-6 and TRBJ2-1; possible D gene TRBD2, 6 bases. The germline V gene has CDR1 SGHVS and CDR2 FNYEAQ. Trimming left V 8 bases short and J 7 bases short, with 15 bases between. This CDR3 comprises 13 residues. The CDR3 DNA follows: TGTGCCAGCGGGGAGGCCCCTGATAATGAGCAGTTCTTC. It is translated as CASGEAPDNEQFF.

This clonotype was detected many times. The chain joins TRBV7-9 to TRBJ2-1; 8 positions match TRBD2. The CDR3 totals 14 residues. J was trimmed by 9 bases and V by 1 base; bases with no gene match: 5. Germline V CDR1 and CDR2: SEHNR, FQNEAQ (reference sequence). The CDR3 DNA sequence: TGTGCCAGCAGCTTAGTCACGGGAGGGGGTGAGCAGTTCTTC. It translates to CASSLVTGGGEQFF.

To note about this clonotype: This may stem from a read error, because a much larger clone lies one nucleotide away. The chain is built from TRBV2 and TRBJ2-5; maybe TRBD2 (5 bases). Deletions cut 3 bases from V and 4 bases from J, with 15 bases between. CDR3 length: 15 residues. Per the germline V gene, CDR1 is SNHLY and CDR2 is FYNNEI. The CDR3 here is CASSDTGFPPETQYF. The CDR3 nucleotides are TGTGCCAGCAGTGATACGGGGTTTCCCCCAGAGACCCAGTACTTC.

This clonotype was counted only a few times. V and J are TRBV10-3 and TRBJ2-5, with TRBD1 identical over 9 bases. Germline V lookup: CDR1 ENHRY, CDR2 SYGVKD. The CDR3 spans 18 residues. V was clipped by 0 bases and J by 4 bases; unmatched bases: 12. The CDR3 here is CAISESMSAQGARETQYF. In DNA, the CDR3 is TGTGCCATCAGTGAGTCGATGTCTGCACAGGGGGCTAGAGAGACCCAGTACTTC.

This clonotype has ten or more counts. Written as DNA, the CDR3 is TGTGCCAGTAGCACACAGGCGACTAGCTCCTACGAGCAGTACTTC. Translating it yields CASSTQATSSYEQYF. The rearrangement links TRBV19 to TRBJ2-7; TRBD2 might be the D (6 bases). CDR1 LNHDA and CDR2 SQIVND come from the germline V gene (reference sequence). This CDR3 region has 15 residues. V lost 6 bases to trimming and J lost 0 bases, with 15 bases between them.

Ten or more counts support this clonotype. At one end, the junction sequence differs from germline, possibly due to a read error. This chain joins TRBV5-1 and TRBJ2-7; TRBD2 matches 11 bases. Looked up from germline, CDR1 is SGHRS and CDR2 is YFSETQ. The CDR3 spans 15 residues. Here the CDR3 reads CASSFGTSGSYEQYF. The CDR3 bases are TGTGCCAGCAGCTTCGGGACTAGCGGAAGCTACGAGCAGTACTTC.

This clonotype was seen many times. This chain connects TRBV30 to TRBJ1-5; D remains unclear. This CDR3 is built from 12 residues. The ends were cut back, 1 base at V and 4 bases at J, with 5 bases in the middle. Germline assignment: CDR1 GTSNPN and CDR2 SVGIG (reference sequence). The DNA for the CDR3 is TGTGCCTGGAGTGGTGGAAATCAGCCCCAGCATTTT. It yields the protein CAWSGGNQPQHF.

This clonotype showed up many times. CDR3 residues: CASSQELAGSTYNNEQFF. Here the CDR3 DNA reads TGTGCCAGCAGCCAAGAACTAGCGGGGTCTACCTATAACAATGAGCAGTTCTTC. The chain employs TRBV3-1 and TRBJ2-1, with 10 positions matching TRBD2. The germline V gene encodes CDR1 LGHDT and CDR2 YNNKEL (reference sequence). The J segment lost 5 bases and the V segment lost 0 bases, leaving 10 bases of the junction unmatched. This CDR3 is built from 18 residues.

There are many counts of this clonotype. This chain joins TRBV12-3 or TRBV12-4 and TRBJ2-1, with 7 bases that match TRBD2. The CDR3 is 15 amino acids. V was clipped by 5 bases and J by 10 bases; unmatched bases: 14. The CDR3 reads CASSPQAGREYEQFF. The CDR3 bases are TGTGCCAGCAGTCCCCAGGCGGGGAGGGAGTACGAGCAGTTCTTC.

This clonotype has at least ten counts. The chain employs TRBV20-1 and TRBJ2-5; TRBD2 aligns across 14 bases. The trim removed 4 bases at V and 9 bases at J, leaving 7 bases unmatched. The CDR3 is 14 residues long. Per the germline V gene, CDR1 is DFQATT and CDR2 is SNEGSKA (reference sequence). CDR3 in DNA: TGCAGTGCTACTGGGACTAGCGGGAGAGGGTCCCAGTACTTC. It specifies CSATGTSGRGSQYF.

Many counts were recorded for this clonotype. V gene TRBV6-5 combines with J gene TRBJ2-2; the match to TRBD1 covers 8 bases. The CDR3 covers 15 residues. In germline, CDR1 is MNHEY, CDR2 SVGAGI. V lost 5 bases, J lost 5 bases, and 7 bases stayed unmatched. Here the CDR3 DNA reads TGTGCCAGCAGTCCCTACAGGGGGAGGACCGGGGAGCTGTTTTTT. Translation gives CASSPYRGRTGELFF.

This clonotype was seen at least ten times. The chain has TRBV5-1 and TRBJ2-7; the D is unclear. There are 12 residues in the CDR3. Germline-derived CDR1 and CDR2 are SGHRS and YFSETQ. V dropped 0 bases and J dropped 3 bases, with 4 bases sitting between them. CDR3 in DNA: TGCGCCAGCAGCTTGGTGGGCTACGAGCAGTACTTC. Its protein product is CASSLVGYEQYF.

This clonotype was seen many times. This chain joins TRBV7-2 and TRBJ1-4; 9 bases are a match to TRBD1. J gave up 10 bases and V 5 bases, and 8 bases lay outside the gene matches. This CDR3 spans 14 amino acids. CDR1 is SGHTA, CDR2 FQGNSA, per germline. Here the CDR3 DNA reads TGTGCCAGCAGCGCCGGGACAGGGTCCGGAAAACTGTTTTTT. This translates into CASSAGTGSGKLFF.

As to this clonotype: The germline gene is not matched at one end of the junction; a read error may be the cause. The J gene is TRBJ1-2, the V gene TRBV7-9; D is perhaps TRBD1 (5 bases). Germline CDR1 and CDR2: SEHNR and FQNEAQ (reference sequence). This CDR3 comprises 15 residues. CDR3 region: CASSLVGRNVYGYAF. In DNA, the CDR3 is TGTGCCAGCAGCTTAGTGGGACGGAACGTCTATGGCTACGCCTTC.

J is TRBJ2-2 and V is TRBV19, with 9 bases aligning to TRBD1. The germline gives CDR1 LNHDA, CDR2 SQIVND (reference sequence). The CDR3 is 14 amino acids. The J segment lost 1 base and the V segment lost 9 bases, leaving 3 bases of the junction unmatched. The CDR3, as DNA: TGTGCCAGCGAGGGACAGGGGAACACCGGGGAGCTGTTTTTT. Its protein product is CASEGQGNTGELFF.

In its sample, this clonotype was seen many times. The chain couples TRBV5-1 to TRBJ2-1; 7 nucleotides line up with TRBD2. The CDR3 is 16 amino acids. Germline assignment: CDR1 SGHRS and CDR2 YFSETQ. J gave up 2 bases and V 2 bases, and 7 bases lay outside the gene matches. The CDR3, as DNA: TGCGCCAGCAGCTTCCGCGGGAGAGGTACCTACAATGAGCAGTTCTTC. Translating it yields CASSFRGRGTYNEQFF.

The sample holds many counts of this clonotype. The chain combines TRBV5-6 with TRBJ1-1; 7 nucleotides align to TRBD1. Germline trimming cut 1 base from V and 8 bases from J; bases unmatched to any gene: 11. The germline gives CDR1 SGHDT, CDR2 YYEEEE. The CDR3 is made up of 15 amino acids. The CDR3, as DNA: TGTGCCAGCAGCTTGTGGGTACTCCGGGACAGCGAAGCTTTCTTT. Its translation: CASSLWVLRDSEAFF.

The rearrangement uses TRBV4-2 and TRBJ2-3, with 10 bases lining up with TRBD2. The CDR3 totals 19 residues. The germline V gene encodes CDR1 LGHNA and CDR2 YNFKEQ. Unmatched junction bases numbered 14, after V lost 2 bases and J lost 3 bases. The CDR3 here is CASSQKTPSGSAGTDTQYF. The CDR3 coding sequence is TGTGCCAGCAGCCAAAAAACCCCTAGCGGGAGTGCCGGAACAGATACGCAGTATTTT.